Each of the 23 T cell receptor beta chains below was sequenced from the same sample in a study of shared clonotypes between healthy human individuals. The protocol was immunoSEQ multiplex PCR, while the TCRdb copy is restricted to in-frame clones and leaves out a portion. The sample has roughly 2.5 million clones, around nine tenths seen once. Sequences were obtained from naive CD4+ T cells sorted from blood. Regarding subset: CD45RA+ positively selected. The receptors were gathered from a young man in good health.

This clone came up once. V and J are TRBV18 and TRBJ2-7; D ambiguous. Germline V gene sequence: CDR1 KGHSH, CDR2 LQKENI. Trimming shortened V by 4 bases and J by 0 bases, and 10 bases separated the two germline ends. The CDR3 runs 14 residues. The CDR3 sequence: CASSLGGNSYEQYF. The CDR3, as DNA: TGTGCCAGCTCACTGGGCGGTAACTCCTACGAGCAGTACTTC.

The chain couples TRBV28 to TRBJ2-3; 8 positions match TRBD2. Germline lookup yields CDR1 MDHEN and CDR2 SYDVKM. The CDR3 contains 15 residues. V trimming: 3 bases; J trimming: 1 base; junction bases outside the gene matches: 3. CDR3 nucleotides: TGTGCCAGCAGTTTCGAGACTAGCGGCACAGATACGCAGTATTTT. It translates to CASSFETSGTDTQYF.

The CDR3 DNA reads as TGTGCCAGCAGTGTCCCCGGAAGGAACACTGAAGCTTTCTTT. It translates to CASSVPGRNTEAFF. The chain links TRBV27 to TRBJ1-1; D gene uncertain. Germline-derived CDR1 and CDR2 are MNHEY and SMNVEV (reference sequence). V lost 5 bases to trimming and J lost 1 base, with 11 bases between them. The CDR3 totals 14 residues.

The V gene is TRBV5-1, the J gene TRBJ2-5, with TRBD2 matching 11 bases. Germline V CDR1 and CDR2: SGHRS, YFSETQ. The CDR3 extends over 14 amino acids. V lost 4 bases and J lost 5; bases outside the gene matches: 4. CDR3 amino acids: CASSILAGAETQYF. The CDR3 nucleotides read TGCGCCAGCAGCATACTAGCGGGAGCGGAGACCCAGTACTTC.

The chain links TRBV6-1 to TRBJ2-7, with 7 bases matching TRBD1. V lost 6 bases to trimming and J lost 7 bases; unmatched junction nucleotides: 15. Germline V CDR1 and CDR2: MNHNS, SASEGT. This CDR3 spans 15 amino acids. The CDR3 is CASSVQGSPNREQYF. The DNA of the CDR3 is TGTGCCAGCAGCGTACAGGGGTCCCCTAACAGGGAGCAGTACTTC.

V gene TRBV4-1 combines with J gene TRBJ2-2; 15 nucleotides agree with TRBD2. Unmatched junction bases numbered 7, after V lost 4 bases and J lost 7 bases. The CDR3 loop spans 17 amino acids. Germline lookup yields CDR1 MGHRA and CDR2 YSYEKL. CDR3 amino acids: CASSPLGLAGGVGELFF. CDR3 nucleotides: TGCGCCAGCAGCCCTCTAGGACTAGCGGGAGGGGTCGGGGAGCTGTTTTTT.

The chain employs TRBV5-1 and TRBJ2-1, with TRBD1 matching 7 bases. Germline-derived CDR1 and CDR2 are SGHRS and YFSETQ. The CDR3 has 17 residues. V dropped 2 bases and J dropped 7; count of bases not matched to a gene: 15. Here the CDR3 DNA reads TGCGCCAGCAGCTTTCTCACAGGGGCCACAAAGGGGAATGAGCAGTTCTTC. This codes for CASSFLTGATKGNEQFF.

This clone appeared a few times. This chain joins TRBV5-4 and TRBJ2-1; possibly TRBD1 for D (5 bases). There are 14 residues in the CDR3. Trimming cost V 6 bases and J 4 bases, with 14 bases left between them. Germline V lookup: CDR1 SGHNT, CDR2 YYREEE (reference sequence). The CDR3 bases are TGTGCCAGCACCTCGGACATCCCTTACAATGAGCAGTTCTTC. The encoded protein is CASTSDIPYNEQFF.

The V call is TRBV7-9, the J call TRBJ2-1; a possible D gene is TRBD1 (6 bases). The CDR3 consists of 14 residues. Germline V gene sequence: CDR1 SEHNR, CDR2 FQNEAQ (reference sequence). V was pared by 5 bases and J by 5 bases, with 13 bases between. The CDR3 is CASSPLDRNNEQFF. The CDR3 DNA reads TGTGCCAGCAGCCCGCTGGACAGAAACAATGAGCAGTTCTTC. Using reference TRBV7-9 and TRBJ2-1 for the parts outside the CDR3, the full variable domain is DTGVSQNPRHKITKRGQNVTFRCDPISEHNRLYWYRQTLGQGPEFLTYFQNEAQLEKSRLLSDRFSAERPKGSFSTLEIQRTEQGDSAMYLCASSPLDRNNEQFFGPGTRLTVL.

V gene TRBV4-1 combines with J gene TRBJ2-7; 11 bases align to TRBD2. CDR1 MGHRA and CDR2 YSYEKL come from the germline V gene. This CDR3 spans 15 amino acids. V trimming: 0 bases; J trimming: 2 bases; junction bases outside the gene matches: 0. CDR3 sequence: CASSQETSGAYEQYF. The CDR3 bases are TGCGCCAGCAGCCAAGAGACTAGCGGGGCCTACGAGCAGTACTTC.

The V and J genes are TRBV18 and TRBJ2-5; 13 bases are shared with TRBD2. This CDR3 spans 15 amino acids. J gave up 7 bases and V 6 bases, and 8 bases lay outside the gene matches. Germline CDR1 is KGHSH and CDR2 is LQKENI. Here the CDR3 DNA reads TGTGCCAGCTCGCCCGGGACTAGCGGGGTCGTGACCCAGTACTTC. Encoded protein: CASSPGTSGVVTQYF.

This chain joins TRBV7-2 and TRBJ2-5; the D gene could be TRBD1 or TRBD2 (7 bases each). CDR3 size: 14 residues. The V and J ends lost 2 bases and 4 bases respectively, with 11 bases between them. Germline-derived CDR1 and CDR2 are SGHTA and FQGNSA. CDR3 nucleotides: TGTGCCAGCAGCTTACAGGGGGGGGCAGAGACCCAGTACTTC. This codes for CASSLQGGAETQYF.

A single count supports this clone. This sequence joins TRBV5-4 and TRBJ2-1; 9 bases agree with TRBD1. Looked up from germline, CDR1 is SGHNT and CDR2 is YYREEE (reference sequence). The J segment lost 0 bases and the V segment lost 4 bases, leaving 5 bases of the junction unmatched. The CDR3 covers 16 residues. Written as DNA, the CDR3 is TGTGCCAGCAGCGAAGGGACAGGGAGCTCCTACAATGAGCAGTTCTTC. This sequence encodes CASSEGTGSSYNEQFF.

This clone was seen a few times. Other nucleotide sequences in the sample specify the same CDR3. This rearrangement joins TRBV5-1 to TRBJ1-1; TRBD1 might be the D (6 bases). V lost 4 bases and J lost 1, with 8 bases in between. Germline-derived CDR1 and CDR2 are SGHRS and YFSETQ. CDR3 length: 13 residues. The CDR3 loop reads CASSQGQNTEAFF. The CDR3 DNA sequence: TGCGCCAGCAGCCAGGGACAGAACACTGAAGCTTTCTTT.

The V gene is TRBV5-1, the J gene TRBJ1-5, with 8 bases matching TRBD1. CDR3 size: 14 residues. Germline loops: CDR1 SGHRS, CDR2 YFSETQ. V lost 4 bases and J lost 10; bases outside the gene matches: 10. The CDR3 is CASSPGTGLQPQHF. In nucleotides, the CDR3 is TGCGCCAGCAGCCCCGGGACAGGCCTCCAACCCCAGCATTTT.

The V and J genes are TRBV5-6 and TRBJ2-6; D gene uncertain. The CDR3 covers 15 residues. Per the germline V gene, CDR1 is SGHDT and CDR2 is YYEEEE. With 1 base removed from V and 2 bases from J, the gap between germline ends came to 7 bases. The CDR3 sequence is CASSLWRPGANVLTF. The CDR3 region has the DNA TGTGCCAGCAGCTTGTGGCGGCCTGGGGCCAACGTCCTGACTTTC.

V is TRBV10-3 and J is TRBJ2-5; D not resolved. Germline V lookup: CDR1 ENHRY, CDR2 SYGVKD. The germline V and J ends were trimmed by 6 bases and 1 base, with 12 bases remaining between them. This CDR3 contains 14 residues. This CDR3 is CAIRSGEVQETQYF. The CDR3 region has the DNA TGTGCCATCAGGTCGGGTGAGGTCCAAGAGACCCAGTACTTC.

This chain uses TRBV6-5 with TRBJ1-1, with D hard to call. V dropped 0 bases and J dropped 8 bases, with 10 bases sitting between them. Germline V gene lookup returns CDR1 MNHEY and CDR2 SVGAGI. The length of the CDR3 is 13 residues. CDR3 residues: CASSYSEKREAFF. The CDR3, as DNA: TGTGCCAGCAGTTACTCCGAGAAGCGGGAAGCTTTCTTT.

J is TRBJ1-6 and V is TRBV4-1; the D is unclear. Germline-derived CDR1 and CDR2 are MGHRA and YSYEKL. Trimming removed 1 base from V and 7 bases from J, with 14 bases in between. This CDR3 has 16 amino acids. The CDR3 DNA is TGCGCCAGCAGCCAAGGTGAGGGTTTTTCGAATTCACCCCTCCACTTT. Its protein is CASSQGEGFSNSPLHF.

The chain recombines TRBV7-6 with TRBJ2-3; 8 bases fit TRBD1. This CDR3 has 15 residues. The J segment lost 2 bases and the V segment lost 3 bases, leaving 4 bases of the junction unmatched. CDR1 is SGHVS and CDR2 is FNYEAQ in the germline V gene. For the CDR3, the DNA is TGTGCCAGCAGCTTCGGGACAGGAAACACAGATACGCAGTATTTT. This gives the protein CASSFGTGNTDTQYF.

This chain connects TRBV2 to TRBJ1-5; 9 positions match TRBD1. The CDR3 extends over 15 amino acids. Germline-derived CDR1 and CDR2 are SNHLY and FYNNEI. Germline trimming cut 6 bases from V and 7 bases from J; bases unmatched to any gene: 10. The CDR3 nucleotides are TGTGCCAGCAGGGGGACTGGACAGGGGTCACAGCCCCAGCATTTT. Its translation is CASRGTGQGSQPQHF. The entire variable domain, with the rest obtained from reference TRBV2 and TRBJ1-5, is as follows: EPEVTQTPSHQVTQMGQEVILRCVPISNHLYFYWYRQILGQKVEFLVSFYNNEISEKSEIFDDQFSVERPDGSNFTLKIRSTKLEDSAMYFCASRGTGQGSQPQHFGDGTRLSIL.

This clone occurred once. The chain joins TRBV6-5 to TRBJ1-2, with 10 bases lining up with TRBD1. Germline trimming cut 5 bases from V and 5 bases from J; bases unmatched to any gene: 8. The germline CDR1 and CDR2 sequences are MNHEY and SVGAGI. The CDR3 is made up of 15 amino acids. The CDR3 loop is CASSPDRGQWYGYTF. The CDR3 nucleotides read TGTGCCAGCAGTCCAGACAGGGGGCAATGGTATGGCTACACCTTC.

On this clone: This same CDR3 is encoded by further DNA sequences in the sample. This chain links TRBV10-3 with TRBJ2-5; D is possibly TRBD1 or TRBD2 (5 bases each). The CDR3 has 13 amino acids. In germline, CDR1 is ENHRY, CDR2 SYGVKD. Trimming removed 2 bases from V and 3 bases from J, with 7 bases in between. The CDR3 DNA reads TGTGCCATCAGTGAGGGGGGAGAAGAGACCCAGTACTTC. It specifies CAISEGGEETQYF.